A selection of T cell receptor beta chains follows, all from one sample in a study of control samples from healthy donors and cancer patients. Sequenced by immunoSEQ multiplex PCR; TCRdb stores in-frame clones only, minus some. Of some 100,000 clones listed, over 75% are singletons. Sample: blood. These receptors came from a woman aged 50 to 65 in good health. Each CDR3 is given with its conserved first and last residue. A D gene is named only where the DNA matches it firmly. Clone size is not always given. Where it is, it says once, few, many or a class for expanded clones.

12	-	TRBV19	once	TRBJ2-1	TGTGCCAGTAGTCAACCATACAATGAGCAGTTCTTC	CASSQPYNEQFF
14	-	TRBV7-3	-	TRBJ1-1	TGTGCCAGCAGCCTACCGGACAGGAACACTGAAGCTTTCTTT	CASSLPDRNTEAFF
17	TRBD1	TRBV7-9	-	TRBJ1-4	TGTGCCAGCAGTGCAAAAACAGGGGTTGTGACTAATGAAAAACTGTTTTTT	CASSAKTGVVTNEKLFF
15	-	TRBV7-9	many	TRBJ1-1	TGTGCCAGCAGCTTAGTCGGGAGGGGAGACACTGAAGCTTTCTTT	CASSLVGRGDTEAFF
12	-	TRBV18	-	TRBJ2-7	TGTGCCAGCTCACCGCAAACCTACGAGCAGTACTTC	CASSPQTYEQYF
15	TRBD2	TRBV7-3	-	TRBJ2-7	TGTGCCAGCAGCTTACAGCTCCTAGCGGGGGACGAGCAGTACTTC	CASSLQLLAGDEQYF
14	-	TRBV28	-	TRBJ1-2	TGTGCCAGCAGGACCGGGGCGAAGACCCATGGCTACACCTTC	CASRTGAKTHGYTF
14	TRBD1	TRBV7-8	-	TRBJ2-7	TGTGCCAGCAGCCTACAGGGGACCTGGTACGAGCAGTACTTC	CASSLQGTWYEQYF
17	TRBD1	TRBV7-9	-	TRBJ1-2	TGTGCCAGCAGCCACCGGGACAGCCAAATACTTAACTATGGCTACACCTTC	CASSHRDSQILNYGYTF
16	TRBD1	TRBV7-2	-	TRBJ2-5	TGTGCCAGCAGCTTTCAGGGACAGGGGGCATGGGAGACCCAGTACTTC	CASSFQGQGAWETQYF
15	-	TRBV15	once	TRBJ1-6	TGTGCCACCAGCAGAGATCAAGGCAGGGATTCACCCCTCCACTTT	CATSRDQGRDSPLHF
17	TRBD1	TRBV15	-	TRBJ2-1	TGTGCCACCAGCAGAGATTTGGGACAGCGGCTCTACAATGAGCAGTTCTTC	CATSRDLGQRLYNEQFF
16	TRBD1	TRBV7-8	once	TRBJ2-1	TGTGCCAGCAGCTTAGCGCAGGGGGAGTGGCAAGCTGAGCAGTTCTTC	CASSLAQGEWQAEQFF
14	-	TRBV11-3	-	TRBJ2-7	TGTGCCAGCAGCTTAGGTGGAAGCTCCTACGAGCAGTACTTC	CASSLGGSSYEQYF
15	-	TRBV5-8	-	TRBJ1-5	TGTGCCAGCAGCTTACCGGGACGGTTAAATCAGCCCCAGCATTTT	CASSLPGRLNQPQHF
13	-	TRBV11-2	-	TRBJ1-2	TGTGCCAGCAGCTTAGGGGGGGGTGGTGGCTACACCTTC	CASSLGGGGGYTF
17	TRBD2	TRBV7-6	-	TRBJ2-2	TGTGCCAGCAGCATGGAGGGCGGGAGGGCGAACACCGGGGAGCTGTTTTTT	CASSMEGGRANTGELFF
11	-	TRBV6-6	-	TRBJ1-5	TGTGCCAGCAGTTACCTTGGAGCCCAGCATTTT	CASSYLGAQHF
12	TRBD1	TRBV11-2	few	TRBJ2-1	TGTGCCAGCAGCTTTCCAGGGGGTGAGCAGTTCTTC	CASSFPGGEQFF
13	TRBD2	TRBV29-1	-	TRBJ2-1	TGCAGCGTCGCTAGCGGGGGGGCCGTTGAGCAGTTCTTC	CSVASGGAVEQFF